These 17 T cell receptor beta chains were sequenced from one sample in a study of CD8 T cells in ankylosing spondylitis. Via MiXCR, TCRdb re-called the 5' RACE reads, giving one row per CDR3 protein. The sample has about 240,000 distinct CDR3 sequences, around 7.8% seen once. Sequencing was done on a sample of blood, either unsorted or a sorted T cell fraction (not recorded which). The receptors stem from a male donor with ankylosing spondylitis or in good health (not recorded which).

This clonotype was seen more than once but under ten times. This chain connects TRBV30 to TRBJ2-7; D is possibly TRBD2 (5 bases). Looked up from germline, CDR1 is GTSNPN and CDR2 is SVGIG (reference sequence). The CDR3 has 12 residues. V was shortened by 4 bases and J by 2 bases, with 9 bases between the two germline ends. For the CDR3, the DNA is TGTGCCTGGACAAGCGGTACCTACGAGCAGTACTTC. Translated, it gives CAWTSGTYEQYF.

This clonotype was counted many times. The CDR3 DNA reads as TGCGCCAGCAGCCAAGATAGGGCCCCACCGATCCCCCAGCATTTT. It yields the protein CASSQDRAPPIPQHF. The gene calls are TRBV4-3 and TRBJ1-5; D remains unclear. Between the trimmed V and J ends, which lost 0 bases and 10 bases, there was a span of 16 bases. This CDR3 is 15 amino acids long. Germline-derived CDR1 and CDR2 are LGHNA and YSLEER.

The table lists this clonotype with many counts. The gene calls are TRBV7-2 and TRBJ2-1; D could derive from TRBD1 or TRBD2 (5 bases each). Germline-derived CDR1 and CDR2 are SGHTA and FQGNSA. The CDR3 length is 15 residues. The V gene lost 0 bases and the J gene lost 7 bases, with 13 bases spanning the gap. DNA for the CDR3: TGTGCCAGCAGCTTAGCCGGGACGGCTGGGAATGAGCAGTTCTTC. Its translation is CASSLAGTAGNEQFF. Full variable domain (remainder filled in from reference TRBV7-2 and TRBJ2-1): GAGVSQSPSNKVTEKGKDVELRCDPISGHTALYWYRQSLGQGLEFLIYFQGNSAPDKSGLPSDRFSAERTGGSVSTLTIQRTQQEDSAVYLCASSLAGTAGNEQFFGPGTRLTVL.

This clonotype has more than one count but fewer than ten. The chain links TRBV4-2 to TRBJ2-3; no firm D call. From germline, CDR1 is LGHNA and CDR2 YNFKEQ. Trimming removed 1 base from V and 2 bases from J, with 10 bases in between. This CDR3 is 15 amino acids long. CDR3 nucleotides: TGTGCCAGCAGCCAAGTGGGTGAATCCACAGATACGCAGTATTTT. Translating it yields CASSQVGESTDTQYF.

The rearrangement uses TRBV28 and TRBJ2-7; no reliable D call. The CDR3 is made up of 14 amino acids. The germline CDR1 and CDR2 sequences are MDHEN and SYDVKM. V was clipped by 2 bases and J by 4 bases, with 12 bases between them. The CDR3 DNA follows: TGTGCCAGCAGTTTAGTAGAAGGGTTGTACGAGCAGTACTTC. Amino acids: CASSLVEGLYEQYF.

This clonotype was observed at least ten times. The chain has TRBV5-1 and TRBJ1-1; 8 nucleotides align to TRBD1. The CDR3 totals 15 residues. V trimming: 2 bases; J trimming: 0 bases; junction bases outside the gene matches: 3. In germline, CDR1 is SGHRS, CDR2 YFSETQ. The CDR3 loop reads CASSLQGVMNTEAFF. For the CDR3, the DNA is TGCGCCAGCAGCTTACAGGGGGTAATGAACACTGAAGCTTTCTTT.

V and J are TRBV7-2 and TRBJ1-5; tentative D call: TRBD1 (6 bases). Trimming shortened V by 0 bases and J by 7 bases, and 10 bases separated the two germline ends. Germline CDR1 SGHTA, CDR2 FQGNSA. The CDR3 loop spans 14 amino acids. The CDR3 region is CASSLAQGRQPQHF. The DNA of the CDR3 is TGTGCCAGCAGCTTAGCCCAGGGGCGACAGCCCCAGCATTTT.

This clonotype was detected only a few times. The chain uses TRBV5-4 and TRBJ1-2; tentatively, D is TRBD1 (6 bases). The CDR3 has 19 residues. V lost 0 bases and J 5 bases, leaving 26 bases between the germline ends. Germline V gene sequence: CDR1 SGHNT, CDR2 YYREEE (reference sequence). The CDR3 bases are TGTGCCAGCAGCTTGGCCTCTGGGACACTCCGGGGCGGGCCTTATGGCTACACCTTC. It encodes CASSLASGTLRGGPYGYTF.

This clonotype was seen at least ten times. DNA of the CDR3: TGCGCCAGCAGCTTCGCAGAGGGTCTCTCTGGAAACACCATATATTTT. Protein: CASSFAEGLSGNTIYF. The chain employs TRBV5-1 and TRBJ1-3; D is ambiguous. V gave up 2 bases and J gave up 0 bases, with 12 bases separating them. Germline V gene sequence: CDR1 SGHRS, CDR2 YFSETQ. This CDR3 region has 16 residues.

On this clonotype: This may arise from a read error, as a much more abundant clone is one base away. V is TRBV12-3 or TRBV12-4 and J is TRBJ2-1; D is tentatively TRBD1 or TRBD2 (6 bases each). The CDR3 spans 14 residues. The CDR3 reads CATGGLSSYIEQFF. The CDR3 DNA is TGTGCGACCGGGGGCCTGAGCTCCTACATTGAGCAGTTCTTC.

This clonotype occurred many times. The V call is TRBV12-3 or TRBV12-4, the J call TRBJ1-5, with D hard to call. The CDR3 covers 15 residues. Trimming left V 6 bases short and J 0 bases short, with 12 bases between. The CDR3 nucleotides read TGTGCCAGCAGCTCCGACGGGAATAGCAATCAGCCCCAGCATTTT. It specifies CASSSDGNSNQPQHF.

Only a few counts were recorded for this clonotype. This chain joins TRBV7-2 and TRBJ2-2, with 8 nucleotides matching TRBD2. The CDR3 has 15 residues. The V gene end was trimmed by 2 bases and the J gene end by 7 bases; junction bases not matched to a gene: 6. Per the germline V gene, CDR1 is SGHTA and CDR2 is FQGNSA. This CDR3 reads CASSLRSGTGGELFF. CDR3 DNA: TGTGCCAGCAGCTTACGTAGCGGGACGGGCGGGGAGCTGTTTTTT.

This clonotype was recorded many times. The CDR3 bases are TGCGCCAGCAGTTTTGACATGAGGAACACTGAAGCTTTCTTT. The encoded protein is CASSFDMRNTEAFF. V is TRBV5-1 and J is TRBJ1-1, with D unresolved. This CDR3 has 14 residues. Germline CDR1 is SGHRS and CDR2 is YFSETQ. Trimming cost V 5 bases and J 1 base, with 12 bases left between them.

This clonotype was counted ten times or more. The chain is built from TRBV20-1 and TRBJ1-2; no definite D call. The CDR3 covers 14 residues. V shed 6 bases and J shed 5 bases, with 19 bases lying between them. Germline V CDR1 and CDR2: DFQATT, SNEGSKA (reference sequence). In DNA form, the CDR3 reads TGCAGTGCCCCGGGAACTGCCGGCGGGTATGGCTACACCTTC. Translating gives CSAPGTAGGYGYTF.

The chain employs TRBV7-8 and TRBJ2-7; possibly TRBD2 for D (7 bases). The CDR3 loop spans 15 amino acids. Deletions cut 1 base from V and 1 base from J, with 11 bases between. The germline gives CDR1 SGHVS, CDR2 FQNEAQ. DNA for the CDR3: TGTGCCAGCAGCTTAGACAGGGAGGGTTCCTACGAGCAGTACTTC. Amino acid sequence: CASSLDREGSYEQYF.

The chain combines TRBV7-2 with TRBJ1-3; D is perhaps TRBD1 (5 bases). The V and J ends lost 2 bases and 2 bases respectively, with 13 bases between them. CDR3 size: 16 residues. In germline, CDR1 is SGHTA, CDR2 FQGNSA. For the CDR3, the DNA is TGTGCCAGCAGCTTAAAGGGACCCGTGGCTGGAAACACCATATATTTT. It codes for CASSLKGPVAGNTIYF.

This sequence joins TRBV18 and TRBJ2-7, with D hard to call. V was pared by 3 bases and J by 6 bases, with 9 bases between. Germline V gives CDR1 KGHSH, CDR2 LQKENI. The CDR3 contains 12 residues. CDR3 protein: CASSPQEVEQYF. Written as DNA, the CDR3 is TGTGCCAGCTCACCCCAGGAAGTCGAGCAGTACTTC.